This T cell receptor (beta chain) was recovered during a study of long-term antiretroviral therapy in people with HIV (dated by TCRdb to between 2021 and 2023). At the level of the whole study: Collection of the earliest samples took place about a decade ahead of the 2015 WHO recommendation for immediate ART, at a time when ART was typically delayed until CD4 counts fell. A retrospective serial study tested whether changes in peripheral blood TRB repertoire composition and diversity were associated with ART initiation and durable HIV suppression. Eleven of the 30 participants with HIV were female. No cross-contamination during QIAcube processing was shown when test extractions of a monoclonal T-cell line were performed alongside around 30 polyclonal samples. A total of around 200 cryopreserved PBMC samples were contributed to the cohort by 30 adults with confirmed HIV infection, with samples collected serially over a mean of roughly six years (range 1-12). Broad study findings and their caveats: No data were available on ART adherence, viral resistance or therapy changes, limiting inferences about post-ART repertoire changes. The samples span the years 2004 to 2017, and the ART regimens used at that time may not be as effective as current regimens. Because pre-ART samples had limited cell numbers, unsorted PBMC were profiled rather than sorted CD4+ and CD8+ T cells. CDR3 length ranges in HIV repertoires were narrower than in controls, and network structure suggested an antigen-experienced repertoire with only a slight naive shift after ART. Expanded TRB clones identified before ART initiation dominated the repertoire at all time points, although this dominance fluctuated and declined in many PLHIV after ART. Starting ART was linked to a significant rise in TRB diversity, yet even after long-term ART the diversity remained significantly lower than in transplant donor controls. Since PBMC availability was limited, sequencing covered only the TCR beta chain, with no alpha chain pairing.

In the case of this clone: Its antigen remains unidentified. No base quality values were provided; no much bigger clone lies one nucleotide off.

To be included, a participant needed at least one PBMC sample from before ART initiation plus at least two post-ART samples. Every participant with HIV received treatment in the United States of America. Before DNA extraction, cryopreserved samples of roughly 0.9-11 million PBMC were thawed and washed. At the time of the earliest PBMC sample, participants with HIV were aged between roughly 20 and 55 years. PBMC samples from each participant spanned 1-4 timepoints before ART initiation and 2-8 timepoints after ART initiation, with a median of 7 samples. For every participant, serial HIV viral load, CD4+ T-cell count, ART history and demographic data were obtained. Genomic DNA was extracted from unsorted PBMC with a Qiagen kit on a QIAcube, processed in batches of 12 samples. The immunoSEQ hsTCRB v3.0 assay was used at survey level resolution for TRB variable region sequencing. TRB sequencing targeted a depth of about 35,000-50,000 T-cell genomes per sample. TRB libraries were pooled and sequenced on an Illumina MiSeq using a v3 150-cycle kit. The study's own analysis went as follows. Repertoire analysis was run in R within a reproducible Nextflow workflow that covered QC, data transformation and analysis. LymphoSeq2, an R package for AIRR-Seq data exploration, was used to implement custom analyses. A few samples that yielded fewer than 5000 total TRB sequences were excluded, so that around 190 HIV repertoires were analyzed. Among the roughly 190 retained HIV repertoires, 55 to 65 were collected before ART initiation and 129 after ART initiation. Each repertoire was downsampled to 5000 TRB nucleotide sequences, and summary statistics were averaged across 100 downsampling iterations. The analysis kept only TRB sequences whose CDR3 regions were at least seven amino acids long. Two measures captured diversity: a Shannon entropy-derived clonality score and the Gini coefficient. Repertoire networks linked the top 5000 CDR3 amino acid sequences whenever two sequences differed by an edit distance of one. For TRB CDR3 amino acid sequences, GLIPH2 was used to predict antigen specificity groups and MHC restriction. To flag known CMV, EBV, HIV or tissue antigen associations, CDR3 amino acid sequences were matched against VDJdb and McPAS-TCR. Pre-ART, post-ART and control groups were compared with Wilcoxon signed-rank tests and Holm-Bonferroni correction. TCRdb mirrors the immuneACCESS table, restricted to in-frame sequences. Some clones are absent from its copies; in checked studies, under half trace to an unresolved V gene, and the reason for the others is unknown. For V, J and clone size, that table is used; D and trimming come from the DNA. Here the sample has 30,000 or so clones; roughly 84% occur a single time. The ten largest account for about 6.4% of the sample.

The germline V gene supplies CDR1 SGDLS and CDR2 YYNGEE. The CDR3 measures 16 amino acids from cysteine to phenylalanine. Of all the DNA, just the CDR3 is kept, 48 bases in frame from base 1. Compared with germline, V lacks 4 bases and J lacks 3 bases; bases without a gene match: 7. The receptor comes from a young man with HIV. Material: unsorted PBMCs, obtained 0.4 years after starting antiretroviral therapy. The sequence is built from TRBV9 and TRBJ2-1; 10 nucleotides in the junction match TRBD1. The DNA is TGTGCCAGCAGCCCCGCCCGGACAGGGGGCTACAATGAGCAGTTCTTC. This encodes CASSPARTGGYNEQFF.